Below, one T cell receptor (beta chain) is given with its context. The antigen remains undetermined. Sequenced by immunoSEQ multiplex PCR; TCRdb stores in-frame clones only, minus some. This table has about 75,000 clones, 87% appearing once. The data originate from a study of OX40 agonist ivuxolimab in advanced cancers. In the study overall: Given to patients was ivuxolimab, an agonistic anti-OX40 (CD134) antibody. Dose-escalation patients had hepatocellular carcinoma, melanoma, renal cell or head and neck cancer. From roughly 20 to 85 years was the age range, with a mean of about 54 years, and 65% to 90% were male. The study's findings and limits: Clonal expansion by week 6 occurred in CD4+ and CD8+ blood T cells (at 0.1 to 3.0 mg/kg).

This CDR3 region has 13 residues. CDR1 is MNHEY, CDR2 SMNVEV, per germline (reference sequence). The ends were cut back, 5 bases at V and 5 bases at J, with 10 bases in the middle. The chain joins TRBV27 to TRBJ2-1; D might be TRBD2 (6 bases). This specimen consisted of CD4+ or CD8+ T cells sorted from blood, obtained in a trial of the OX40 agonist ivuxolimab. The sequence was collected from an adult with an advanced solid tumor such as melanoma, head and neck, liver or kidney cancer. CDR3 bases: TGTGCCAGCAGTCCAAGGACTAACAATGAGCAGTTCTTC. The encoded protein is CASSPRTNNEQFF.